The present TCR beta chain was sequenced within a study of a mutant IDH1 vaccine in newly diagnosed glioma. In the study overall: First vaccine doses came 4-6 weeks after radiotherapy alone, or with temozolomide cycles.

Data came from immunoSEQ multiplex PCR; TCRdb stores just in-frame clones and leaves some out. The sample lists approximately 56,000 clones, about 61% occurring once. Of note for this clone: What it binds is not known.

This CDR3 is built from 17 residues. With 0 bases clipped from V and 5 bases from J, the junction kept 9 bases outside the gene matches. Germline CDR1 MGHRA, CDR2 YSYEKL. Study-wide results and caveats: Pseudoprogression seemingly bore no relation to changes in top peripheral T cell clonotypes.

The time point here: week 47, end of study. The investigators gave 300 ug of mutant IDH1 20-mer peptide in each vaccine dose, together with topical imiquimod. The chain carries TRBV4-1 and TRBJ2-5; 10 bases are a match to TRBD2. Sequenced material: peripheral blood mononuclear cells (PBMCs), taken from a glioma patient whose treatment included an IDH1 peptide vaccine. The receptor's source is a man in his forties with glioma. Some clones in this sample may be carry-over from other donors' samples. The CDR3 loop is CASSQDSLAGALETQYF. The DNA for the CDR3 is TGCGCCAGCAGCCAAGATAGCCTAGCGGGGGCTCTGGAGACCCAGTACTTC.